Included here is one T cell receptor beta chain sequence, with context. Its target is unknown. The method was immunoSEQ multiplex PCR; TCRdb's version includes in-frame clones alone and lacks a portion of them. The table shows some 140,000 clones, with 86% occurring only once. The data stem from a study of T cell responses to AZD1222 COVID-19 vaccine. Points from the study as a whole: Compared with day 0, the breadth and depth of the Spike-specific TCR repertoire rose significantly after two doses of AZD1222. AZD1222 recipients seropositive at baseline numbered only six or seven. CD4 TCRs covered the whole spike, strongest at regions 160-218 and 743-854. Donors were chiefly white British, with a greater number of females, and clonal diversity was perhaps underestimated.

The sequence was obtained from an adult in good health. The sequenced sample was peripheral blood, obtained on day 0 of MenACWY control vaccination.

CDR3 in amino acids: CASSQDWRLSYGNIQYF. The DNA of the CDR3 is TGCGCCAGCAGCCAAGATTGGCGACTCTCCTACGGAAACATTCAGTACTTC. The J gene is TRBJ2-4, the V gene TRBV4-3; no clear D. The CDR3 consists of 17 residues. Trimming pared 0 bases from V and 6 bases from J, leaving 18 bases between. Germline V gene sequence: CDR1 LGHNA, CDR2 YSLEER.